The subject of this entry is one TCR beta chain. The antigen is undetermined. This sample stems from a study of T cell responses to AZD1222 COVID-19 vaccine. Study context: Researchers grouped second doses given at about 4 or about 12 weeks into one pool.

Here immunoSEQ multiplex PCR was the method, and the copy in TCRdb shows in-frame clones only, minus some. Of about 120,000 clones listed, around 89% are singletons. The CDR3 extends over 14 amino acids. CDR1 SGHDT and CDR2 YYEEEE come from the germline V gene. The V end lost 0 bases, the J end lost 5 bases, and 9 bases lay between the germline ends. Whole-study findings and limits: The donor group comprised mostly white British people and more females; the analysis possibly underestimated clonal diversity. After the peak T cell response, and only then, were repertoires sampled. Two doses of AZD1222 preceded a rise in Spike-specific TCR breadth and depth.

The source of this sequence is an adult in good health. Specimen: peripheral blood, collected on day 0 of AZD1222 vaccination. This sequence joins TRBV5-6 and TRBJ2-1, with a possible D match to TRBD1 (5 bases). CDR3 DNA sequence: TGTGCCAGCAGCTTGGACAGGTCCGACAATGAGCAGTTCTTC. Its protein product is CASSLDRSDNEQFF.